The 30 T cell receptor beta chains in this list originate from one sample, sequenced in a study of blood T cell repertoires in COVID-19. This table comes from immunoSEQ multiplex PCR, and its TCRdb copy is limited to in-frame clones, with some not included. The sample has about 380,000 clones, roughly 91% seen once. Sequenced material: PBMCs or T cells enriched from blood (not recorded which). These receptors originate from a woman under 30 who had recovered from COVID-19.

A note on this clone: This sample includes further DNA sequences coding for the same CDR3. This chain links TRBV9 with TRBJ1-2; D possibly corresponds to TRBD1 (5 bases). Per the germline V gene, CDR1 is SGDLS and CDR2 is YYNGEE. The CDR3 is 15 amino acids. Trimming took 0 bases from V and 2 from J, leaving 11 bases between them. DNA for the CDR3: TGTGCCAGCAGCGTAGGCGGGCGGGGGAACTATGGCTACACCTTC. Protein product: CASSVGGRGNYGYTF.

The J gene is TRBJ1-1, the V gene TRBV13; D uncertain. The germline V gene encodes CDR1 PRHDT and CDR2 FYEKMQ (reference sequence). V lost 1 base, J lost 11 bases, and 11 bases lay in between. The CDR3 is 12 residues long. As DNA, the CDR3 is TGTGCCAGCAGCTTAGTTCCGATGCGGGCTTTCTTT. It is translated as CASSLVPMRAFF.

The chain links TRBV2 to TRBJ2-7; D is possibly TRBD2 (6 bases). The CDR3 has 15 residues. The germline gives CDR1 SNHLY, CDR2 FYNNEI. V lost 6 bases and J lost 0, with 15 bases in between. This chain's CDR3 is CASRSIAVDSYEQYF. CDR3 coding DNA: TGTGCCAGCAGATCCATAGCGGTGGACTCCTACGAGCAGTACTTC.

The chain carries TRBV7-9 and TRBJ2-1, with 7 positions matching TRBD2. The CDR3 is made up of 12 amino acids. Germline CDR1 SEHNR, CDR2 FQNEAQ (reference sequence). Trimming removed 4 bases from V and 7 bases from J; junction bases left unmatched: 1. This chain's CDR3 is CASSYGGNEQFF. The CDR3 DNA follows: TGTGCCAGCAGCTACGGGGGGAATGAGCAGTTCTTC.

This chain uses TRBV28 with TRBJ1-6; no clear D gene. Germline CDR1 and CDR2: MDHEN and SYDVKM. Trimming removed 5 bases at V and 14 bases at J, with 13 bases between. CDR3 length equals 12 residues. CDR3 sequence: CASSPTGMALHF. The CDR3 DNA follows: TGTGCCAGCAGTCCCACCGGGATGGCCCTCCACTTT.

The gene calls are TRBV28 and TRBJ1-2; no clear D. Germline values: CDR1 MDHEN, CDR2 SYDVKM. CDR3 length: 14 amino acids. V shed 1 base and J shed 7 bases, with 13 bases lying between them. CDR3 protein: CASSLSAGSGGYTF. The CDR3 DNA reads as TGTGCCAGCAGTTTATCCGCGGGGTCGGGTGGCTACACCTTC.

The chain uses TRBV27 and TRBJ1-1; 8 bases match TRBD1. From germline, CDR1 is MNHEY and CDR2 SMNVEV (reference sequence). With V trimmed by 6 bases and J by 2 bases, 8 bases remained unmatched. There are 15 residues in the CDR3. The CDR3 here is CASSLPTGDNTEAFF. The CDR3, as DNA: TGTGCCAGCAGCCTCCCGACAGGGGACAACACTGAAGCTTTCTTT.

This chain links TRBV9 with TRBJ2-7; TRBD1 might be the D (6 bases). V was shortened by 0 bases and J by 6 bases, with 13 bases between the two germline ends. The CDR3 runs 14 residues. Germline assignment: CDR1 SGDLS and CDR2 YYNGEE. Here the CDR3 DNA reads TGTGCCAGCAGCGTAGGAAACAGGGTTAGCGAGCAGTACTTC. Translated: CASSVGNRVSEQYF.

The chain employs TRBV5-5 and TRBJ1-5, with D uncertain. CDR3 length equals 14 residues. The germline V and J ends were trimmed by 0 bases and 2 bases, with 6 bases remaining between them. Germline CDR1 and CDR2: SGHKS and YYEKEE (reference sequence). The CDR3 DNA reads TGTGCCAGCAGCTTGGCCGCGGGCAATCAGCCCCAGCATTTT. Amino acid sequence: CASSLAAGNQPQHF.

The chain carries TRBV18 and TRBJ1-1, with TRBD1 matching over 7 bases. CDR3 size: 14 residues. V was pared by 3 bases and J by 4 bases, with 5 bases of the junction left unmatched. The germline V gene has CDR1 KGHSH and CDR2 LQKENI. In DNA, the CDR3 is TGTGCCAGCTCACCCGACAGGGCGGGCACTGAAGCTTTCTTT. It specifies CASSPDRAGTEAFF.

The CDR3 nucleotides are TGTGCCAGCAGCCCGGACAGGCCGGCGTGGGTCCATGGCTACACCTTC. Translation: CASSPDRPAWVHGYTF. This chain uses TRBV7-9 with TRBJ1-2; 7 bases are shared with TRBD1. CDR3 length: 16 residues. Per the germline V gene, CDR1 is SEHNR and CDR2 is FQNEAQ (reference sequence). V dropped 5 bases and J dropped 6; count of bases not matched to a gene: 15.

This rearrangement joins TRBV11-2 to TRBJ2-7; a weak D match, TRBD1 (6 bases). Germline loops: CDR1 SGHAT, CDR2 FQNNGV. Trimming removed 8 bases at V and 0 bases at J, with 8 bases between. The CDR3 loop spans 12 amino acids. The CDR3 region has the DNA TGTGCCAGCGAGACAGGCTCCTACGAGCAGTACTTC. This encodes CASETGSYEQYF.

V is TRBV10-3 and J is TRBJ1-1, with D possibly being TRBD1 (5 bases). Germline V gene data show CDR1 as ENHRY and CDR2 as SYGVKD. This CDR3 contains 15 residues. The ends were cut back, 3 bases at V and 3 bases at J, with 14 bases in the middle. CDR3 residues: CAISDWGVEDTEAFF. As DNA, the CDR3 is TGTGCCATCAGTGACTGGGGGGTGGAGGACACTGAAGCTTTCTTT.

This chain joins TRBV7-6 and TRBJ2-3; 7 nucleotides match TRBD2. CDR3 length: 15 residues. V lost 5 bases and J lost 3; bases outside the gene matches: 8. The germline CDR1 and CDR2 sequences are SGHVS and FNYEAQ. CDR3 in amino acids: CASSQTGRRTDTQYF. The CDR3 DNA sequence: TGTGCCAGCAGCCAGACCGGGAGGCGAACAGATACGCAGTATTTT.

The rearrangement uses TRBV11-3 and TRBJ2-7; 7 bases fit TRBD1. Germline V gene data show CDR1 as SGHNT and CDR2 as YENEEA. This CDR3 contains 14 residues. The trim removed 5 bases at V and 0 bases at J, leaving 4 bases unmatched. The CDR3 DNA reads TGTGCCAGCAGCCACCGGGACAGCTCCTACGAGCAGTACTTC. Its protein is CASSHRDSSYEQYF.

The chain couples TRBV25-1 to TRBJ1-2, with a possible D match to TRBD1 (6 bases). Per germline, CDR1 MGHDK and CDR2 SYGVNS. V was clipped by 7 bases and J by 8 bases, with 14 bases between them. The CDR3 spans 12 residues. The CDR3, as DNA: TGTGCCAGCAAGGGGGATTCACAAGGCTACACCTTC. As protein: CASKGDSQGYTF.

The chain employs TRBV5-1 and TRBJ2-1; tentatively, D is TRBD1 (5 bases). The germline V gene encodes CDR1 SGHRS and CDR2 YFSETQ. The CDR3 length is 16 residues. The V gene lost 4 bases and the J gene lost 4 bases, with 18 bases spanning the gap. CDR3 loop: CASSQMAQEIYNEQFF. CDR3 sequence (DNA): TGCGCCAGCAGCCAGATGGCACAGGAAATATACAATGAGCAGTTCTTC.

The chain employs TRBV28 and TRBJ2-7, with D uncertain. Germline CDR1 reads MDHEN; CDR2 reads SYDVKM. Trimming removed 6 bases from V and 9 bases from J, with 15 bases in between. This CDR3 is built from 12 residues. CDR3 protein: CASSFPGSAQYF. The CDR3 DNA reads TGTGCCAGCAGCTTCCCCGGGTCGGCGCAGTACTTC.

The genes are TRBV5-1 and TRBJ1-5; D gene unclear. Germline CDR1 and CDR2: SGHRS and YFSETQ. Trimming cost V 1 base and J 7 bases, with 9 bases left between them. The CDR3 sequence is 13 residues long. CDR3 in DNA: TGCGCCAGCAGCTTGAGTAGCGGACAGCCCCAGCATTTT. This sequence encodes CASSLSSGQPQHF.

The chain combines TRBV4-2 with TRBJ2-2; 10 nucleotides agree with TRBD1. Unmatched junction bases numbered 8, after V lost 3 bases and J lost 4 bases. Germline V gene data show CDR1 as LGHNA and CDR2 as YNFKEQ. CDR3 length equals 17 residues. CDR3 DNA: TGTGCCAGCAGCCAGCCCGGACAGGGGGGCCGCACCGGGGAGCTGTTTTTT. Encoded protein: CASSQPGQGGRTGELFF.

In its sample, this clone was seen once. The J gene is TRBJ2-1, the V gene TRBV7-2; 11 bases match TRBD2. V was pared by 4 bases and J by 6 bases, with 11 bases of the junction left unmatched. Looked up from germline, CDR1 is SGHTA and CDR2 is FQGNSA. The CDR3 runs to 17 residues. This CDR3 reads CASSSQAIAGGFNEQFF. CDR3 bases: TGTGCCAGCAGCTCACAGGCCATAGCGGGGGGGTTCAATGAGCAGTTCTTC.

This sequence joins TRBV24-1 and TRBJ1-4; TRBD1 matches 8 bases. CDR3 length: 15 amino acids. CDR1 KGHDR and CDR2 SFDVKD come from the germline V gene. The ends lost 5 bases at V and 8 bases at J; junction bases unmatched: 9. The CDR3 coding sequence is TGTGCCACCAGTGCCCGGACAGGGAGTTACGAAAAACTGTTTTTT. Encoded protein: CATSARTGSYEKLFF.

This clone was recorded once. The V call is TRBV4-1, the J call TRBJ2-4, with TRBD1 identical over 8 bases. The V gene end was trimmed by 0 bases and the J gene end by 0 bases; junction bases not matched to a gene: 4. The CDR3 consists of 17 residues. Germline CDR1 and CDR2: MGHRA and YSYEKL. The DNA of the CDR3 is TGCGCCAGCAGCCAAGAAGGGACAGGCTTAGCCAAAAACATTCAGTACTTC. It codes for CASSQEGTGLAKNIQYF.

V gene TRBV11-2 combines with J gene TRBJ1-3; the match to TRBD1 covers 8 bases. V trimming: 3 bases; J trimming: 2 bases; junction bases outside the gene matches: 6. Germline V CDR1 and CDR2: SGHAT, FQNNGV. The CDR3 is made up of 16 amino acids. Here the CDR3 DNA reads TGTGCCAGCAGCTTTGGACAGGGAAATCCTGGAAACACCATATATTTT. This gives the protein CASSFGQGNPGNTIYF.

The rearrangement uses TRBV7-8 and TRBJ2-1; 12 bases line up with TRBD2. The CDR3 has 16 residues. The trim removed 5 bases at V and 2 bases at J, leaving 4 bases unmatched. The germline V gene has CDR1 SGHVS and CDR2 FQNEAQ. CDR3 in amino acids: CASSPRLAGAYNEQFF. The CDR3, as DNA: TGTGCCAGCAGCCCGAGACTAGCGGGGGCCTACAATGAGCAGTTCTTC.

This chain uses TRBV13 with TRBJ1-2, with TRBD1 matching over 9 bases. This CDR3 spans 14 amino acids. The germline gives CDR1 PRHDT, CDR2 FYEKMQ (reference sequence). Trimming cost V 5 bases and J 4 bases; bases outside gene matches: 5. CDR3: CASSRDREAYGYTF. The CDR3 DNA reads TGTGCCAGCAGCAGGGACAGGGAGGCCTATGGCTACACCTTC.

The chain combines TRBV6-2 or TRBV6-3 with TRBJ2-3; TRBD2 agrees at 8 bases. The CDR3 spans 15 residues. Germline V lookup: CDR1 MNHEY, CDR2 SVGEGT. V shed 2 bases and J 1 base; nucleotides not matched to a gene: 2. The CDR3 DNA sequence: TGTGCCAGCAGTTACGCGGGGGGCGGCACAGATACGCAGTATTTT. This encodes CASSYAGGGTDTQYF.

The chain is built from TRBV11-2 and TRBJ1-4, with TRBD1 matching 7 bases. The CDR3 consists of 15 residues. V lost 4 bases to trimming and J lost 14 bases; unmatched junction nucleotides: 16. The germline gives CDR1 SGHAT, CDR2 FQNNGV. DNA for the CDR3: TGTGCCAGCAGCTCGATTCAAAGGGACAGCCCCCTTCTGTTTTTT. Translation: CASSSIQRDSPLLFF. Full variable domain (rest looked up from reference TRBV11-2 and TRBJ1-4): EAGVAQSPRYKIIEKRQSVAFWCNPISGHATLYWYQQILGQGPKLLIQFQNNGVVDDSQLPKDRFSAERLKGVDSTLKIQPAKLEDSAVYLCASSSIQRDSPLLFFGSGTQLSVL.

The chain uses TRBV9 and TRBJ1-3; D perhaps matches TRBD1 (5 bases). CDR1 and CDR2 from the germline V gene are SGDLS and YYNGEE. CDR3 length: 13 amino acids. V gave up 4 bases and J gave up 7 bases, with 12 bases separating them. CDR3 bases: TGTGCCAGCAGCCCCCAACCAGGGAACACCATATATTTT. This codes for CASSPQPGNTIYF.

V and J are TRBV6-5 and TRBJ1-2; D remains ambiguous. V was trimmed by 0 bases and J by 3 bases, leaving 8 bases between them. The germline V gene encodes CDR1 MNHEY and CDR2 SVGAGI. This CDR3 is built from 14 residues. CDR3 residues: CASSYSRADYGYTF. In DNA, the CDR3 is TGTGCCAGCAGTTACTCGAGGGCAGACTATGGCTACACCTTC.